Shown below are 21 T cell receptor beta chains from a single sample sequenced in a study of T cell changes during pregnancy in multiple sclerosis. Sequencing was performed with immunoSEQ multiplex PCR; in TCRdb, only in-frame clones are kept and a portion is missing. This table has 40,000 to 50,000 clones, around 84% appearing once. Specimen: CD4+ T cells from peripheral blood mononuclear cells, collected before pregnancy. These receptor sequences come from a female donor with multiple sclerosis, enrolled in a pregnancy study.

The chain employs TRBV10-3 and TRBJ2-2, with 13 bases fitting TRBD2. The CDR3 sequence is 17 residues long. V lost 4 bases, J lost 4 bases, and 6 bases stayed unmatched. The V gene's germline CDR1 is ENHRY and CDR2 SYGVKD. For the CDR3, the DNA is TGTGCCATCAGTGGGACTAGCGGGAGTACTAGCACCGGGGAGCTGTTTTTT. Encoded protein: CAISGTSGSTSTGELFF.

The genes are TRBV10-3 and TRBJ1-2; D is ambiguous. This CDR3 comprises 15 residues. Trimming removed 2 bases at V and 5 bases at J, with 15 bases between. Germline V gene sequence: CDR1 ENHRY, CDR2 SYGVKD. DNA of the CDR3: TGTGCCATCAGTGAGCATGCGACGGGTGGGTATGGCTACACCTTC. Amino acid sequence: CAISEHATGGYGYTF.

The rearrangement joins TRBV30 to TRBJ1-4; TRBD1 is a possible D gene (6 bases). Looked up from germline, CDR1 is GTSNPN and CDR2 is SVGIG (reference sequence). Trimming shortened V by 2 bases and J by 3 bases, and 16 bases separated the two germline ends. The length of the CDR3 is 16 residues. CDR3 region: CAWSLAGAFANEKLFF. In DNA form, the CDR3 reads TGTGCCTGGAGTCTCGCAGGGGCTTTTGCTAATGAAAAACTGTTTTTT. Filled out from reference TRBV30 and TRBJ1-4, the complete variable domain reads SQTIHQWPATLVQPVGSPLSLECTVEGTSNPNLYWYRQAAGRGLQLLFYSVGIGQISSEVPQNLSASRPQDRQFILSSKKLLLSDSGFYLCAWSLAGAFANEKLFFGSGTQLSVL.

The chain links TRBV7-2 to TRBJ2-7; TRBD2 matches at 12 bases. The CDR3 is 16 residues long. The germline gives CDR1 SGHTA, CDR2 FQGNSA. The trim removed 1 base at V and 6 bases at J, leaving 7 bases unmatched. The CDR3 nucleotides read TGTGCCAGCAGCTTAGGGCTAGCGGGAGGGCGCGGCGAGCAGTACTTC. Protein sequence: CASSLGLAGGRGEQYF.

This clone occurred a few times. The V and J genes are TRBV7-2 and TRBJ1-6, with no clear D. This CDR3 has 13 amino acids. Germline CDR1 SGHTA, CDR2 FQGNSA. With 6 bases removed from V and 8 bases from J, the gap between germline ends came to 11 bases. Written as DNA, the CDR3 is TGTGCCAGCAGTTACGCTATGGATTCACCCCTCCACTTT. Its translation is CASSYAMDSPLHF.

The chain is built from TRBV6-5 and TRBJ1-1; D is unresolved. Trimming shortened V by 2 bases and J by 2 bases, and 9 bases separated the two germline ends. Germline-derived CDR1 and CDR2 are MNHEY and SVGAGI. This CDR3 spans 14 amino acids. The CDR3 loop is CASSYDTVNTEAFF. DNA of the CDR3: TGTGCCAGCAGTTACGATACGGTTAACACTGAAGCTTTCTTT.

The gene calls are TRBV9 and TRBJ2-2, with D maybe TRBD2 (5 bases). There are 16 residues in the CDR3. Deletions cut 2 bases from V and 6 bases from J, with 17 bases between. From germline, CDR1 is SGDLS and CDR2 YYNGEE. The CDR3 loop is CASSVPQGSLAGELFF. CDR3 nucleotides: TGTGCCAGCAGCGTTCCCCAAGGGAGCCTCGCCGGGGAGCTGTTTTTT. The full variable domain, in which reference TRBV9 and TRBJ2-2 provide the parts outside the CDR3, is DSGVTQTPKHLITATGQRVTLRCSPRSGDLSVYWYQQSLDQGLQFLIQYYNGEERAKGNILERFSAQQFPDLHSELNLSSLELGDSALYFCASSVPQGSLAGELFFGEGSRLTVL.

The chain is built from TRBV5-5 and TRBJ2-7; 8 nucleotides match TRBD2. CDR3 length: 14 residues. J lost 3 bases, V lost 6 bases, and 8 bases had no gene match. Germline V gene data show CDR1 as SGHKS and CDR2 as YYEKEE (reference sequence). The CDR3 region has the DNA TGTGCCAGCAACCCCGGGACTAGAGACTACGAGCAGTACTTC. It codes for CASNPGTRDYEQYF. Full variable domain (outside the CDR3, taken from reference TRBV5-5 and TRBJ2-7): DAGVTQSPTHLIKTRGQQVTLRCSPISGHKSVSWYQQVLGQGPQFIFQYYEKEERGRGNFPDRFSARQFPNYSSELNVNALLLGDSALYLCASNPGTRDYEQYFGPGTRLTVT.

V is TRBV27 and J is TRBJ1-2; 7 bases agree with TRBD1. J lost 6 bases, V lost 5 bases, and 9 bases had no gene match. The germline CDR1 and CDR2 sequences are MNHEY and SMNVEV (reference sequence). The CDR3 totals 14 residues. The CDR3 DNA reads as TGTGCCAGCAGTCCCCGTCCGGACAGGCATGGCTACACCTTC. It yields the protein CASSPRPDRHGYTF.

This sequence joins TRBV4-3 and TRBJ1-1, with 7 bases aligning to TRBD1. Germline V gene lookup returns CDR1 LGHNA and CDR2 YSLEER. The CDR3 is made up of 15 amino acids. Trimming at V came to 1 base and at J to 6 bases, leaving 8 bases not matched to a gene. The CDR3 nucleotides read TGCGCCAGCAGCCAAGGTCCTGGGACAGCCGCTGAAGCTTTCTTT. It specifies CASSQGPGTAAEAFF.

The J gene is TRBJ2-2, the V gene TRBV19; 7 positions agree with TRBD2. Germline V gene sequence: CDR1 LNHDA, CDR2 SQIVND (reference sequence). V shed 6 bases, J shed 5 bases, and the junction held 9 bases outside the gene matches. The length of the CDR3 is 15 residues. CDR3 sequence (DNA): TGTGCCAGTAGCCCATTGTACGGGGGGACCGGGGAGCTGTTTTTT. The encoded protein is CASSPLYGGTGELFF.

The CDR3 spells CASRKRGRNTEAFF. CDR3 DNA sequence: TGTGCCAGTAGAAAGCGGGGCCGTAACACTGAAGCTTTCTTT. The chain combines TRBV19 with TRBJ1-1; a weak D match, TRBD1 (5 bases). Trimming cost V 6 bases and J 2 bases, with 13 bases left between them. There are 14 residues in the CDR3. The germline V gene encodes CDR1 LNHDA and CDR2 SQIVND (reference sequence).

The rearrangement uses TRBV7-3 and TRBJ2-3; 8 nucleotides match TRBD1. Germline loops: CDR1 SGHTA, CDR2 FQGTGA. Germline trimming cut 8 bases from V and 2 bases from J; bases unmatched to any gene: 9. This CDR3 comprises 15 residues. CDR3 nucleotides: TGTGCCAGCGGAACCGGACAGGGCTTCACAGATACGCAGTATTTT. This translates into CASGTGQGFTDTQYF.

The V call is TRBV7-2, the J call TRBJ2-7, with a possible D match to TRBD1 (6 bases). Germline CDR1 is SGHTA and CDR2 is FQGNSA. Trimming pared 5 bases from V and 0 bases from J, leaving 11 bases between. CDR3 length: 14 residues. As DNA, the CDR3 is TGTGCCAGCAGCCCCCTGACAGGCTCCTACGAGCAGTACTTC. Its translation is CASSPLTGSYEQYF.

The chain joins TRBV4-1 to TRBJ2-1, with TRBD2 identical over 7 bases. The CDR3 extends over 14 amino acids. V trimming: 4 bases; J trimming: 6 bases; junction bases outside the gene matches: 6. CDR1 MGHRA and CDR2 YSYEKL come from the germline V gene. The DNA of the CDR3 is TGCGCCAGCAGCCGCGAGGCTAGCGGCAATGAGCAGTTCTTC. Protein sequence: CASSREASGNEQFF.

The rearrangement joins TRBV6-5 to TRBJ2-2; D remains unclear. V was pared by 0 bases and J by 10 bases, with 12 bases between. The germline gives CDR1 MNHEY, CDR2 SVGAGI. The CDR3 runs to 14 residues. The CDR3 DNA reads TGTGCCAGCAGTTACTCGCGCTCTTCTGTGGAGCTGTTTTTT. Translated: CASSYSRSSVELFF.

This clone was picked up a small number of times. The rearrangement links TRBV5-1 to TRBJ2-7; D might be TRBD2 (5 bases). CDR3 length equals 14 residues. Germline V gene lookup returns CDR1 SGHRS and CDR2 YFSETQ. Trimming left V 2 bases short and J 1 base short, with 10 bases between. The CDR3 nucleotides read TGCGCCAGCAGCTTTACCCGGGGTTCCTACGAGCAGTACTTC. Translating it yields CASSFTRGSYEQYF.

The chain couples TRBV30 to TRBJ2-5; tentative D call: TRBD1 (5 bases). V was trimmed by 0 bases and J by 0 bases, leaving 11 bases between them. Germline lookup yields CDR1 GTSNPN and CDR2 SVGIG (reference sequence). The CDR3 contains 15 residues. Here the CDR3 reads CAWSVQAGNQETQYF. The CDR3 nucleotides are TGTGCCTGGAGTGTACAGGCAGGGAACCAAGAGACCCAGTACTTC.

The genes are TRBV6-5 and TRBJ2-2; the D gene is possibly TRBD2 (6 bases). The CDR3 consists of 15 residues. V was trimmed by 10 bases and J by 1 base, leaving 16 bases between them. Germline V CDR1 and CDR2: MNHEY, SVGAGI. CDR3 region: CATSTGTLNTGELFF. CDR3 nucleotide sequence: TGTGCCACGTCAACCGGGACTTTGAACACCGGGGAGCTGTTTTTT.

The chain carries TRBV25-1 and TRBJ1-4; D ambiguous. The CDR3 is 17 residues long. Germline-derived CDR1 and CDR2 are MGHDK and SYGVNS. V shed 1 base and J shed 0 bases, with 12 bases lying between them. Here the CDR3 reads CASSESRTVSTNEKLFF. The DNA of the CDR3 is TGTGCCAGCAGTGAATCCCGTACGGTGTCAACTAATGAAAAACTGTTTTTT.

The chain carries TRBV5-1 and TRBJ2-7, with D possibly TRBD1 on 6 matching bases. The CDR3 length is 14 residues. Germline V gene data show CDR1 as SGHRS and CDR2 as YFSETQ. V gave up 4 bases and J gave up 6 bases, with 17 bases separating them. CDR3 sequence (DNA): TGCGCCAGCAGCCCAGCAGGGGCGACATCCGAGCAGTACTTC. It codes for CASSPAGATSEQYF.